The source of this T cell receptor (beta chain) is a study of OX40 agonist ivuxolimab in advanced cancers. Study-level results: At doses 0.1 to 3.0 mg/kg, CD4+ and CD8+ clones expanded.

Profiling relied on immunoSEQ multiplex PCR, and the TCRdb table lists in-frame clones only, not all of them. This sample has 60,000 to 75,000 clones, with around 87% found just once. V was trimmed by 5 bases and J by 5 bases, leaving 11 bases between them. The germline V gene has CDR1 SGHRS and CDR2 YFSETQ. There are 13 residues in the CDR3. A word on this clone: The antigen remains unidentified.

The gene calls are TRBV5-1 and TRBJ1-5; D possibly corresponds to TRBD1 (5 bases). The starting material was CD4+ or CD8+ T cells sorted from blood, obtained in a trial of the OX40 agonist ivuxolimab. This receptor was taken from an adult with an advanced solid tumor such as melanoma, head and neck, liver or kidney cancer. CDR3 coding DNA: TGCGCCAGCAGAGGCAGGGAAGATCAGCCCCAGCATTTT. Protein sequence: CASRGREDQPQHF.